The 24 T cell receptor beta chains in this list originate from one sample, sequenced in a study of OX40 agonist ivuxolimab in advanced cancers. Profiled with immunoSEQ multiplex PCR; TCRdb holds only in-frame clones, not every one. The table includes roughly 60,000 clones, roughly 84% detected once. This sample comprised CD4+ or CD8+ T cells sorted from blood, obtained in a trial of the OX40 agonist ivuxolimab. These receptor sequences come from an adult with an advanced solid tumor such as melanoma, head and neck, liver or kidney cancer.

This sequence joins TRBV4-1 and TRBJ1-1; D remains unclear. CDR1 and CDR2 (germline): MGHRA, YSYEKL. The length of the CDR3 is 17 residues. The V end was cut by 0 bases, the J end by 1 base, with 15 bases between. The CDR3 loop is CASSQDHYRTSNTEAFF. For the CDR3, the DNA is TGCGCCAGCAGCCAAGATCATTATAGGACCTCGAACACTGAAGCTTTCTTT.

V usage is TRBV30 and J usage is TRBJ1-1; 7 bases align to TRBD1. V gave up 4 bases and J gave up 0 bases; unmatched junction bases: 2. The germline CDR1 and CDR2 sequences are GTSNPN and SVGIG (reference sequence). The CDR3 is made up of 13 amino acids. The CDR3 spells CAWTGQMNTEAFF. DNA of the CDR3: TGTGCCTGGACGGGACAGATGAACACTGAAGCTTTCTTT. The full variable domain, rest sourced from reference TRBV30 and TRBJ1-1, is SQTIHQWPATLVQPVGSPLSLECTVEGTSNPNLYWYRQAAGRGLQLLFYSVGIGQISSEVPQNLSASRPQDRQFILSSKKLLLSDSGFYLCAWTGQMNTEAFFGQGTRLTVV.

The chain employs TRBV15 and TRBJ2-7; D uncertain. V was cut by 0 bases and J by 0 bases, with 9 bases left in between. CDR1 and CDR2 (germline): LNHNV, YYDKDF (reference sequence). CDR3 length: 15 amino acids. The CDR3 reads CATSRDIYSSYEQYF. In DNA, the CDR3 is TGTGCCACCAGCAGAGACATCTATAGCTCCTACGAGCAGTACTTC.

The chain links TRBV5-8 to TRBJ1-5, with D possibly TRBD1 on 5 matching bases. The CDR3 length is 16 residues. V lost 5 bases and J 7 bases, leaving 22 bases between the germline ends. The germline V gene encodes CDR1 SGHTS and CDR2 YDEGEE. The CDR3 is CASSLIGTVLVQPQHF. CDR3 nucleotide sequence: TGTGCCAGCAGTTTAATAGGGACGGTCCTCGTGCAGCCCCAGCATTTT.

The rearrangement uses TRBV30 and TRBJ1-3; no clear D gene. The CDR3 length is 12 residues. CDR1 and CDR2 (germline): GTSNPN, SVGIG (reference sequence). The V end lost 2 bases, the J end lost 0 bases, and 2 bases lay between the germline ends. For the CDR3, the DNA is TGTGCCTGGAGTATCTCTGGAAACACCATATATTTT. This codes for CAWSISGNTIYF.

The chain combines TRBV4-1 with TRBJ1-2; 10 bases align to TRBD1. CDR1 and CDR2 (germline): MGHRA, YSYEKL. The CDR3 spans 15 residues. J was trimmed by 4 bases and V by 2 bases; bases with no gene match: 4. CDR3 bases: TGCGCCAGCAGCCAAAGGGACAGGGGTTTCTATGGCTACACCTTC. This sequence encodes CASSQRDRGFYGYTF.

V is TRBV11-3 and J is TRBJ2-7; a possible D gene is TRBD1 (7 bases). CDR1 SGHNT and CDR2 YENEEA come from the germline V gene. The CDR3 is 14 amino acids. Between the trimmed V and J ends, which lost 5 bases and 3 bases, there was a span of 14 bases. The CDR3 DNA is TGTGCCAGCAGCCTCGCGGGACAGAACTACGAGCAGTACTTC. Protein product: CASSLAGQNYEQYF.

As DNA, the CDR3 is TGTGCCAGCAGTGTAGACAGGGGGGTAAGAACTGAAGCTTTCTTT. Translating gives CASSVDRGVRTEAFF. This chain connects TRBV6-1 to TRBJ1-1; 9 nucleotides line up with TRBD1. The ends lost 4 bases at V and 5 bases at J; junction bases unmatched: 8. The CDR3 runs to 15 residues. Germline-derived CDR1 and CDR2 are MNHNS and SASEGT.

CDR3 residues: CASSVGPPRGEQYF. CDR3 bases: TGTGCCAGCAGCGTAGGCCCTCCTCGAGGGGAGCAGTACTTC. V usage is TRBV9 and J usage is TRBJ2-7, with D possibly being TRBD2 (5 bases). The CDR3 is made up of 14 amino acids. From germline, CDR1 is SGDLS and CDR2 YYNGEE. V was pared by 0 bases and J by 7 bases, with 14 bases between.

As regards this clone: Relative to the germline gene, one junction end is altered; a read error may explain this. V is TRBV10-3 and J is TRBJ1-2; weak D call: TRBD1 (5 bases). Germline lookup yields CDR1 ENHRY and CDR2 SYGVKD. The CDR3 is made up of 12 amino acids. CDR3 in amino acids: CAISGGNYGYTF. For the CDR3, the DNA is TGTGCCATTAGTGGGGGTAACTATGGCTACACCTTC.

The chain is built from TRBV5-4 and TRBJ1-3; maybe TRBD1 (5 bases). V lost 4 bases and J 0 bases, leaving 11 bases between the germline ends. Germline CDR1 SGHNT, CDR2 YYREEE (reference sequence). CDR3 length: 15 amino acids. CDR3 DNA sequence: TGTGCCAGCAGCCCGGGGGGGGACTCTGGAAACACCATATATTTT. Translated, it gives CASSPGGDSGNTIYF.

V usage is TRBV11-2 and J usage is TRBJ2-3, with TRBD2 matching 10 bases. CDR1 and CDR2 from the germline V gene are SGHAT and FQNNGV. V gave up 1 base and J gave up 3 bases; unmatched junction bases: 7. This CDR3 is 17 amino acids long. The CDR3 is CASSLGPKRGGTDTQYF. The CDR3 DNA sequence: TGTGCCAGCAGCTTAGGCCCAAAGCGGGGGGGAACAGATACGCAGTATTTT.

The chain joins TRBV30 to TRBJ1-1, with 11 bases matching TRBD1. The trim removed 3 bases at V and 11 bases at J, leaving 14 bases unmatched. The CDR3 spans 15 residues. Germline values: CDR1 GTSNPN, CDR2 SVGIG (reference sequence). The CDR3 DNA follows: TGTGCCTGGAGAGGGATGGGGACAGGGGGTTTTGACGCTTTCTTT. The encoded protein is CAWRGMGTGGFDAFF.

This chain joins TRBV7-9 and TRBJ2-7; the match to TRBD1 covers 7 bases. V lost 5 bases, J lost 0 bases, and 7 bases stayed unmatched. Germline V CDR1 and CDR2: SEHNR, FQNEAQ (reference sequence). This CDR3 is built from 15 residues. CDR3 residues: CASSNLQGTSYEQYF. For the CDR3, the DNA is TGTGCCAGCAGCAACCTACAGGGGACCTCCTACGAGCAGTACTTC.

The CDR3 coding sequence is TGTGCCAGCAGCTCCCAGGTGGGACAGAATAATTCACCCCTCCACTTT. As protein: CASSSQVGQNNSPLHF. The chain is built from TRBV7-2 and TRBJ1-6, with TRBD1 identical over 7 bases. With 4 bases clipped from V and 5 bases from J, the junction kept 8 bases outside the gene matches. Germline V gives CDR1 SGHTA, CDR2 FQGNSA. The CDR3 is 16 amino acids. The full variable domain, completed using reference TRBV7-2 and TRBJ1-6, is GAGVSQSPSNKVTEKGKDVELRCDPISGHTALYWYRQSLGQGLEFLIYFQGNSAPDKSGLPSDRFSAERTGGSVSTLTIQRTQQEDSAVYLCASSSQVGQNNSPLHFGNGTRLTVT.

The chain couples TRBV20-1 to TRBJ1-4; D might be TRBD1 (5 bases). This CDR3 region has 11 residues. V lost 7 bases to trimming and J lost 11 bases, with 14 bases between them. Germline V gene data show CDR1 as DFQATT and CDR2 as SNEGSKA (reference sequence). The CDR3 nucleotides are TGCAGTGTGCCAGGGTACCCTAAACTGTTTTTT. Translation: CSVPGYPKLFF.

This clone was found once. The chain links TRBV7-2 to TRBJ2-3; unclear D gene. CDR1 is SGHTA, CDR2 FQGNSA, per germline. The CDR3 totals 14 residues. Trimming left V 2 bases short and J 2 bases short, with 8 bases between. CDR3 DNA: TGTGCCAGCAGCTTAAGAATCGCCACAGATACGCAGTATTTT. Amino acid sequence: CASSLRIATDTQYF.

V is TRBV6-1 and J is TRBJ1-3, with 7 positions matching TRBD1. This CDR3 is 15 amino acids long. Germline values: CDR1 MNHNS, CDR2 SASEGT. Unmatched junction bases numbered 1, after V lost 2 bases and J lost 0 bases. The CDR3 sequence: CASSERGLSGNTIYF. Here the CDR3 DNA reads TGTGCCAGCAGTGAAAGGGGGCTCTCTGGAAACACCATATATTTT.

This clone has just a few counts. CDR3 in DNA: TGTGCCAGTAGTGGCCTGCAGGCAGGGAATCAGCCCCAGCATTTT. It encodes CASSGLQAGNQPQHF. The J gene is TRBJ1-5, the V gene TRBV19, with D maybe TRBD1 (5 bases). The CDR3 spans 15 residues. Trimming took 5 bases from V and 4 from J, leaving 15 bases between them. Per germline, CDR1 LNHDA and CDR2 SQIVND (reference sequence).

The sample holds many counts of this clone. J is TRBJ2-7 and V is TRBV5-8; D ambiguous. This CDR3 comprises 12 residues. Germline CDR1 reads SGHTS; CDR2 reads YDEGEE. V lost 0 bases to trimming and J lost 3 bases, with 4 bases between them. CDR3 in DNA: TGTGCCAGCAGCTTGGCAATCTACGAGCAGTACTTC. Protein: CASSLAIYEQYF. Looking up the rest from reference TRBV5-8 and TRBJ2-7 gives the full variable domain: EAGVTQSPTHLIKTRGQQATLRCSPISGHTSVYWYQQALGLGLQFLLWYDEGEERNRGNFPPRFSGRQFPNYSSELNVNALELEDSALYLCASSLAIYEQYFGPGTRLTVT.

This chain links TRBV30 with TRBJ1-4; no reliable D call. V dropped 2 bases and J dropped 0 bases, with 10 bases sitting between them. This CDR3 region has 15 residues. The germline V gene encodes CDR1 GTSNPN and CDR2 SVGIG (reference sequence). CDR3 region: CAWSPPPATNEKLFF. As DNA, the CDR3 is TGTGCCTGGAGTCCCCCCCCCGCAACTAATGAAAAACTGTTTTTT.

The V call is TRBV19, the J call TRBJ2-3; possibly TRBD1 or TRBD2 for D (5 bases each). CDR3 length: 15 amino acids. V lost 5 bases to trimming and J lost 13 bases, with 25 bases between them. Germline CDR1 and CDR2: LNHDA and SQIVND (reference sequence). CDR3 sequence: CASSSSSGTAMEKYF. The CDR3 DNA is TGTGCCAGTAGTTCCTCGTCCGGGACCGCTATGGAAAAGTATTTT. Drawing the rest from reference TRBV19 and TRBJ2-3, the complete variable domain is DGGITQSPKYLFRKEGQNVTLSCEQNLNHDAMYWYRQDPGQGLRLIYYSQIVNDFQKGDIAEGYSVSREKKESFPLTVTSAQKNPTAFYLCASSSSSGTAMEKYFGPGTRLTVL.

This chain joins TRBV30 and TRBJ2-1; D remains ambiguous. The CDR3 extends over 11 amino acids. From germline, CDR1 is GTSNPN and CDR2 SVGIG (reference sequence). V was clipped by 0 bases and J by 4 bases, with 1 base between them. CDR3 sequence (DNA): TGTGCCTGGAGTGTATACAATGAGCAGTTCTTC. It codes for CAWSVYNEQFF.

The chain carries TRBV11-1 and TRBJ1-2; perhaps TRBD1 as D (5 bases). Germline V lookup: CDR1 SGHAT, CDR2 FQDESV (reference sequence). Trimming removed 5 bases from V and 7 bases from J, with 20 bases in between. The CDR3 runs to 15 residues. CDR3: CASSHGTLRSIGYTF. Written as DNA, the CDR3 is TGTGCCAGCAGCCACGGGACCCTTCGGAGTATTGGCTACACCTTC.